This entry lists 17 T cell receptor beta chains sequenced from one sample in a study of neoadjuvant anti-PD-1 for oral cavity cancer. The time point was: after neoadjuvant nivolumab, at surgical resection. The repertoire was sequenced with immunoSEQ multiplex PCR; TCRdb's copy has only in-frame clones and lacks some. This repertoire shows 1,100 to 1,500 clones, roughly 50% found once; its top ten account for 15% to 20%. The input for sequencing was tumor tissue, taken after nivolumab (anti-PD-1) treatment. These receptors came from a person aged 40 to 85 with oral cavity squamous cell carcinoma.

This clone was detected only a few times. This rearrangement joins TRBV10-1 to TRBJ2-7, with D tentatively TRBD2 (6 bases). The V gene's germline CDR1 is WNHNN and CDR2 SYGVQD (reference sequence). The CDR3 consists of 13 residues. V dropped 3 bases and J dropped 6 bases, with 12 bases sitting between them. CDR3 sequence (DNA): TGCGCCAGCAGTGACAATGCGGGGACCGAGCAGTACTTC. Its translation is CASSDNAGTEQYF.

This clone was observed a handful of times. The gene calls are TRBV2 and TRBJ1-1, with D unclear. The V end lost 10 bases, the J end lost 1 base, and 7 bases lay between the germline ends. The V gene's germline CDR1 is SNHLY and CDR2 FYNNEI. The length of the CDR3 is 11 residues. CDR3: CATRGNTEAFF. Written as DNA, the CDR3 is TGTGCCACCAGAGGGAACACTGAAGCTTTCTTT. Using reference TRBV2 and TRBJ1-1 for the parts outside the CDR3, the full variable domain is EPEVTQTPSHQVTQMGQEVILRCVPISNHLYFYWYRQILGQKVEFLVSFYNNEISEKSEIFDDQFSVERPDGSNFTLKIRSTKLEDSAMYFCATRGNTEAFFGQGTRLTVV.

This chain joins TRBV7-8 and TRBJ2-4; D might be TRBD1 (6 bases). CDR1 SGHVS and CDR2 FQNEAQ come from the germline V gene. The V gene lost 1 base and the J gene lost 5 bases, with 21 bases spanning the gap. The CDR3 runs to 18 residues. The CDR3 DNA reads TGTGCCAGCAGCTTAGTAGAGGGGACACTTAAGGGTGAAAACATTCAGTACTTC. It codes for CASSLVEGTLKGENIQYF. Complete variable domain (other parts from reference TRBV7-8 and TRBJ2-4): GAGVSQSPRYKVAKRGQDVALRCDPISGHVSLFWYQQALGQGPEFLTYFQNEAQLDKSGLPSDRFFAERPEGSVSTLKIQRTQQEDSAVYLCASSLVEGTLKGENIQYFGAGTRLSVL.

The V call is TRBV28, the J call TRBJ2-1; TRBD2 matches 7 bases. Germline-derived CDR1 and CDR2 are MDHEN and SYDVKM. V was clipped by 8 bases and J by 7 bases; unmatched bases: 8. This CDR3 is built from 13 residues. DNA for the CDR3: TGTGCCAGCGGCGCGGGAGATAGAAATGAGCAGTTCTTC. Amino acids: CASGAGDRNEQFF.

This sequence joins TRBV2 and TRBJ1-2; D call uncertain. The V end was cut by 4 bases, the J end by 2 bases, with 14 bases between. Germline V gene lookup returns CDR1 SNHLY and CDR2 FYNNEI. The CDR3 consists of 15 residues. The chain's CDR3 is CASSALPTANYGYTF. The DNA of the CDR3 is TGTGCCAGCAGTGCCCTCCCCACAGCAAACTATGGCTACACCTTC.

For the CDR3, the DNA is TGTGCCAGCAGCTGGCCGGGACACTCAGGGGAGCAGTACTTC. Translating gives CASSWPGHSGEQYF. The rearrangement links TRBV5-4 to TRBJ2-7; D is perhaps TRBD1 (6 bases). This CDR3 contains 14 residues. V dropped 3 bases and J dropped 7 bases, with 17 bases sitting between them. Germline V gene sequence: CDR1 SGHNT, CDR2 YYREEE (reference sequence).

This chain connects TRBV27 to TRBJ1-4, with D possibly matching TRBD1 (6 bases). CDR1 is MNHEY, CDR2 SMNVEV, per germline (reference sequence). Trimming pared 2 bases from V and 2 bases from J, leaving 12 bases between. This CDR3 contains 16 residues. CDR3 sequence: CASSLGGWGTNEKLFF. The CDR3 bases are TGTGCCAGCAGTTTAGGGGGCTGGGGGACTAATGAAAAACTGTTTTTT.

This clone has just a few counts. V is TRBV12-2 and J is TRBJ2-6; the D call of TRBD2 is as the table states it, not checked on the DNA. TRBV12-2 is a pseudogene locus. This CDR3 spans 18 amino acids. CDR3: CASRLEAGEDSGANVLTF. Here the CDR3 DNA reads TGTGCAAGTCGCTTAGAGGCGGGAGAGGACTCTGGGGCCAACGTCCTGACTTTC.

This clone was seen only once. The V call is TRBV19, the J call TRBJ1-5, with TRBD1 matching 8 bases. Germline values: CDR1 LNHDA, CDR2 SQIVND (reference sequence). The CDR3 loop spans 14 amino acids. With V trimmed by 7 bases and J by 4 bases, 6 bases remained unmatched. The CDR3 bases are TGTGCCAGTACCACAGGGGGTTGGAATCAGCCCCAGCATTTT. Translation: CASTTGGWNQPQHF.

This clone came up a few times. The V and J genes are TRBV5-1 and TRBJ2-5, with 11 bases aligning to TRBD1. The CDR3 extends over 16 amino acids. Germline assignment: CDR1 SGHRS and CDR2 YFSETQ. Trimming removed 4 bases from V and 5 bases from J; junction bases left unmatched: 10. The CDR3 region is CASSLRGWDRGETQYF. Here the CDR3 DNA reads TGCGCCAGCAGCCTGAGGGGATGGGACAGGGGGGAGACCCAGTACTTC.

The chain employs TRBV6-1 and TRBJ2-7, with TRBD1 matching 8 bases. V lost 10 bases, J lost 0 bases, and 11 bases stayed unmatched. CDR1 is MNHNS and CDR2 is SASEGT in the germline V gene. This CDR3 is 15 amino acids long. This chain's CDR3 is CATSGRTGNSYEQYF. In DNA form, the CDR3 reads TGTGCCACATCCGGACGGACAGGGAACTCCTACGAGCAGTACTTC.

This chain uses TRBV11-2 with TRBJ2-7, with TRBD2 as a possible D gene (5 bases). Germline lookup yields CDR1 SGHAT and CDR2 FQNNGV. V was clipped by 5 bases and J by 7 bases, with 18 bases between them. This CDR3 region has 14 residues. DNA for the CDR3: TGTGCCAGCAGCCCCGTCGGGAACTCAAGGGAGCAGTACTTC. It is translated as CASSPVGNSREQYF.

A single count supports this clone. The chain joins TRBV18 to TRBJ2-3; either TRBD1 or TRBD2 may supply D (6 bases each). Trimming cost V 8 bases and J 4 bases, with 16 bases left between them. Germline CDR1 KGHSH, CDR2 LQKENI. The CDR3 loop spans 14 amino acids. The CDR3 region is CASAGGRLSDTQYF. In DNA, the CDR3 is TGTGCCAGCGCTGGGGGGCGGCTGTCAGATACGCAGTATTTT.

The V gene is TRBV5-1, the J gene TRBJ2-3; D tentatively reads TRBD1 or TRBD2 (5 bases each). The germline V gene encodes CDR1 SGHRS and CDR2 YFSETQ. Between the trimmed V and J ends, which lost 3 bases and 4 bases, there was a span of 15 bases. This CDR3 is built from 15 residues. CDR3 sequence: CASSSDGALADTQYF. CDR3 nucleotide sequence: TGCGCCAGCAGCTCGGACGGGGCCCTGGCAGATACGCAGTATTTT.

This clone was seen a handful of times. The rearrangement links TRBV29-1 to TRBJ1-3; D unresolved. The V gene lost 4 bases and the J gene lost 3 bases, with 7 bases spanning the gap. CDR1 is SQVTM, CDR2 ANQGSEA, per germline. The CDR3 has 12 residues. For the CDR3, the DNA is TGCAGCGTTGCGGGGAGTGGAAACACCATATATTTT. Its protein is CSVAGSGNTIYF.

V is TRBV7-9 and J is TRBJ1-5; possibly TRBD1 for D (6 bases). The V gene's germline CDR1 is SEHNR and CDR2 FQNEAQ (reference sequence). CDR3 length: 14 residues. With 3 bases removed from V and 4 bases from J, the gap between germline ends came to 10 bases. The DNA for the CDR3 is TGTGCCAGCAGCTTCCAGGGGACGAATCAGCCCCAGCATTTT. This gives the protein CASSFQGTNQPQHF.

This clone was recorded once. The chain links TRBV5-1 to TRBJ1-2; 8 nucleotides line up with TRBD1. CDR1 is SGHRS and CDR2 is YFSETQ in the germline V gene. Trimming took 0 bases from V and 7 from J; bases not matched to a gene: 11. The CDR3 loop spans 16 amino acids. The chain's CDR3 is CASSLAGVRTGSGYTF. CDR3 nucleotides: TGCGCCAGCAGCTTGGCCGGTGTAAGGACAGGGAGTGGCTACACCTTC.